Sequencing of this T cell receptor (beta chain) was carried out in a study of T cell responses to AZD1222 COVID-19 vaccine. This CDR3 spans 13 amino acids. Between the trimmed V and J ends, which lost 6 bases and 10 bases, there was a span of 15 bases. Germline V gene data show CDR1 as MNHEY and CDR2 as SMNVEV (reference sequence). Clones were read by immunoSEQ multiplex PCR, and TCRdb kept only the in-frame ones, dropping some. The sample has about 180,000 clones; 88% are singletons. The material was peripheral blood, obtained on day 0 of AZD1222 vaccination. The J gene is TRBJ1-4, the V gene TRBV27; TRBD1 is a possible D gene (6 bases). The clonotype comes from an adult in good health. The CDR3 sequence: CASSSVEGGKLFF. The CDR3 nucleotides read TGTGCCAGCAGCTCGGTGGAGGGGGGAAAACTGTTTTTT.